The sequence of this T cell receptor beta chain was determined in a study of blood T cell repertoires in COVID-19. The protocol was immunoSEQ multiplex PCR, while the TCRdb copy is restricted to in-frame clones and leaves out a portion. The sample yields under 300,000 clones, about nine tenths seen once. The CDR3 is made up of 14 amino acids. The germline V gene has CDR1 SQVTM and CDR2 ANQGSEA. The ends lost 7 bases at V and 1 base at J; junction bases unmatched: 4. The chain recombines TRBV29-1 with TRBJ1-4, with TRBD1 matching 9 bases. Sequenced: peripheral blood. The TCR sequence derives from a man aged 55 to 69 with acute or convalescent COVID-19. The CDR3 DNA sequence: TGCAGCGGGGGACAGGGATTAACTAATGAAAAACTGTTTTTT. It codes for CSGGQGLTNEKLFF.